Reported below is one T cell receptor beta chain. The specificity of this receptor is unknown. No much larger clone exists at a distance of one base, and base qualities are not known. Taken from the germline V gene (reference sequence), the CDR1 and CDR2 loops are GTSNPN and SVGIG. Counted from cysteine to phenylalanine, this CDR3 has 14 amino acids. Left in the record is the CDR3 DNA by itself, 42 bases read in frame from the first base. V and J are trimmed by 2 bases and 5 bases, and the gene matches miss 6 bases of the junction. The collaborating institutions used their own protocols to collect whole blood in K2EDTA tubes. Collaborator samples were shipped for TCRbeta analysis as frozen whole blood, isolated PBMCs, or DNA extracted from either sample type. The immunoSEQ Assay, a bias-controlled multiplex PCR, was used to amplify TCRbeta CDR3 regions from genomic DNA. The authors' pipeline ran thus. The number of nucleated cells in each sample was estimated from the amplification of reference gene primers within the assay. To quantify the absolute abundance of each unique TCRbeta CDR3 rearrangement, sequence reads were collapsed and filtered. For each sample, productive Simpson clonality was calculated as the square root of Simpson's diversity index over productive rearrangements. The clones in this table, taken by TCRdb from immuneACCESS, are in-frame only. Not every clone is retained; where verified, under half of the shortfall comes from an unresolved V gene, and the cause of the rest is unknown. V, J and clone size were drawn from that table, and D and trimming were deduced from the DNA. Here the sample has about 210,000 clones; about 86% occur a single time. Clones ranked in the top ten supply about 1.5% of the sample.

The entry originates in a study of blood T cell repertoires in COVID-19 (dated by TCRdb to 2018 to 2021). Regarding the complete study: Collaborator samples came from the United States, Italy and Spain and covered acute and convalescent phases of COVID-19. Samples came from the ongoing ImmuneRACE study (first 160 participants) plus 1,254 subjects from 6 global collaborators. A freely available public database, intended as a resource for researchers studying the immune response to SARS-CoV-2, is where the repertoires were released. HLA class I and class II types, where available, came from metadata supplied by the sample provider rather than from assay-based typing. The material from the prospective study consisted of cDNA or gDNA derived from T cells, B-cell-depleted T cells, or PBMCs. A de-identified subject ID, COVID-19 status, age in years and sex were almost always included in the sample metadata. The dataset comprised deeply sampled blood TCRbeta repertoires from subjects exposed to, actively infected with, or recovered from COVID-19. Study-wide findings and limitations: The amount of clinical and demographic metadata varied by source and participant and was provided uncurated.

This sequence originates from a man aged 18 to 29 with active or convalescent COVID-19. Here the chain combines TRBV30 and TRBJ2-3; 8 nucleotides in the junction match TRBD2. The specimen sequenced was peripheral blood. The CDR3 protein is CAWSQRGLGDTQYF. The DNA sequence is as follows: TGTGCCTGGAGTCAGCGGGGGCTAGGAGATACGCAGTATTTT. Reference TRBV30 and TRBJ2-3 proteins supply the regions before and after the CDR3; the full variable domain is: SQTIHQWPATLVQPVGSPLSLECTVEGTSNPNLYWYRQAAGRGLQLLFYSVGIGQISSEVPQNLSASRPQDRQFILSSKKLLLSDSGFYLCAWSQRGLGDTQYFGPGTRLTVL.